One sample yielded the 21 T cell receptor beta chains listed below, sequenced in a study of T cell responses to AZD1222 COVID-19 vaccine. Assay used: immunoSEQ multiplex PCR; TCRdb lists only in-frame clones, some missing. The sample yields 160,000 or so clones, 90% seen once. Material: peripheral blood, obtained on day 0 of AZD1222 vaccination. The source is an adult in good health.

The chain has TRBV21-1 and TRBJ2-1; the listed D gene, TRBD1, was not tested against the DNA. TRBV21-1 is classified as a pseudogene. The CDR3 covers 16 residues. This chain's CDR3 is CASSYAGQGVYNEQFF. The CDR3 coding sequence is TGTGCCAGCAGTTATGCGGGACAGGGGGTATACAATGAGCAGTTCTTC.

The gene calls are TRBV19 and TRBJ2-4, with D possibly TRBD1 on 5 matching bases. V dropped 3 bases and J dropped 2 bases, with 11 bases sitting between them. CDR3 length: 15 residues. From germline, CDR1 is LNHDA and CDR2 SQIVND (reference sequence). The CDR3 sequence is CASSIDRGTKNIQYF. DNA for the CDR3: TGTGCCAGTAGTATTGATAGGGGAACCAAAAACATTCAGTACTTC.

The chain carries TRBV11-2 and TRBJ2-7, with 8 bases identical to TRBD1. The CDR3 runs to 17 residues. Looked up from germline, CDR1 is SGHAT and CDR2 is FQNNGV. Trimming cost V 3 bases and J 4 bases; bases outside gene matches: 14. CDR3: CASSFPGRGRFVYEQYF. CDR3 nucleotide sequence: TGTGCCAGCAGCTTTCCAGGCAGGGGGCGATTTGTTTACGAGCAGTACTTC.

The chain combines TRBV7-6 with TRBJ2-7, with D possibly being TRBD1 or TRBD2 (6 bases each). Per the germline V gene, CDR1 is SGHVS and CDR2 is FNYEAQ. The CDR3 is 15 residues long. V was trimmed by 1 base and J by 2 bases, leaving 12 bases between them. The CDR3 coding sequence is TGTGCCAGCAGCTTAGGCGGGACAAATGCCTACGAGCAGTACTTC. Its translation is CASSLGGTNAYEQYF.

V is TRBV7-3 and J is TRBJ2-5, with D maybe TRBD2 (6 bases). Germline assignment: CDR1 SGHTA and CDR2 FQGTGA. This CDR3 is 15 amino acids long. V shed 2 bases and J shed 0 bases, with 10 bases lying between them. This CDR3 is CASSLGRGYQETQYF. The CDR3 region has the DNA TGTGCCAGCAGCTTAGGACGGGGGTACCAAGAGACCCAGTACTTC.

The chain is built from TRBV2 and TRBJ1-3; no clear D. V lost 3 bases and J 0 bases, leaving 9 bases between the germline ends. The CDR3 loop spans 15 amino acids. CDR1 is SNHLY, CDR2 FYNNEI, per germline. As DNA, the CDR3 is TGTGCCAGCAGTGAGGTTCGTAGCTCTGGAAACACCATATATTTT. It yields the protein CASSEVRSSGNTIYF.

This rearrangement joins TRBV4-2 to TRBJ2-3; 8 bases line up with TRBD2. V trimming: 3 bases; J trimming: 6 bases; junction bases outside the gene matches: 17. CDR1 is LGHNA and CDR2 is YNFKEQ in the germline V gene. The length of the CDR3 is 18 residues. The CDR3 is CASSQHLDPGRAGDTQYF. The DNA for the CDR3 is TGTGCCAGCAGCCAGCACCTAGACCCCGGGAGGGCCGGGGATACGCAGTATTTT.

There are a few counts of this clone. The chain carries TRBV4-1 and TRBJ2-7, with 11 bases aligning to TRBD2. The germline CDR1 and CDR2 sequences are MGHRA and YSYEKL. CDR3 length: 14 amino acids. The V segment lost 3 bases and the J segment 3 bases; nucleotides outside the gene matches: 1. CDR3 loop: CASSHGTSGYEQYF. The CDR3 nucleotides are TGCGCCAGCAGCCACGGGACTAGCGGCTACGAGCAGTACTTC.

The chain uses TRBV7-6 and TRBJ2-1; D remains ambiguous. The CDR3 covers 14 residues. Trimming took off 2 bases at V and 12 bases at J, with 17 bases between the two ends. Germline CDR1 SGHVS, CDR2 FNYEAQ. The CDR3 coding sequence is TGTGCCAGCAGCTTAATTATCGCGGAAGCACGGCAGTTCTTC. Translation gives CASSLIIAEARQFF.

This chain uses TRBV6-2 or TRBV6-3 with TRBJ2-7; 10 bases agree with TRBD1. This CDR3 is 13 amino acids long. The V and J ends lost 6 bases and 4 bases, in that order; junction bases with no gene match: 3. Germline-derived CDR1 and CDR2 are MNHEY and SVGEGT. The DNA of the CDR3 is TGTGCCAGCAGCCGGGACAGGGGATACGAGCAGTACTTC. This translates into CASSRDRGYEQYF.

This sequence joins TRBV11-1 and TRBJ2-1; D gene unclear. Germline loops: CDR1 SGHAT, CDR2 FQDESV (reference sequence). The CDR3 loop spans 15 amino acids. V lost 4 bases, J lost 3 bases, and 13 bases lay in between. The DNA of the CDR3 is TGTGCCAGCAGCTCGGACCCAACTGTCTACAATGAGCAGTTCTTC. Translated: CASSSDPTVYNEQFF.

This clone showed up just once. The chain employs TRBV27 and TRBJ1-5; D gene ambiguous. Germline-derived CDR1 and CDR2 are MNHEY and SMNVEV (reference sequence). The V gene lost 0 bases and the J gene lost 9 bases, with 12 bases spanning the gap. The CDR3 spans 14 residues. In DNA form, the CDR3 reads TGTGCCAGCAGTTTATCTCGGGGTGGGAGGCCCCAGCATTTT. The encoded protein is CASSLSRGGRPQHF.

In nucleotides, the CDR3 is TGTGCCACCATGGGACAGAGCTCCTACAATGAGCAGTTCTTC. Protein sequence: CATMGQSSYNEQFF. The rearrangement joins TRBV24-1 to TRBJ2-1; 7 bases agree with TRBD1. Germline V CDR1 and CDR2: KGHDR, SFDVKD. With 8 bases clipped from V and 0 bases from J, the junction kept 3 bases outside the gene matches. The CDR3 spans 14 residues.

This chain links TRBV27 with TRBJ1-2; TRBD1 might be the D (6 bases). The CDR3 loop spans 15 amino acids. Trimming pared 7 bases from V and 1 base from J, leaving 16 bases between. Germline loops: CDR1 MNHEY, CDR2 SMNVEV (reference sequence). In nucleotides, the CDR3 is TGTGCCAGCACCGACCCTAGGGGGGGTAACTATGGCTACACCTTC. Its translation: CASTDPRGGNYGYTF.

In DNA form, the CDR3 reads TGTGCCAGCAGTACACAGGTACTCTTTGAAGCTTTCTTT. Protein sequence: CASSTQVLFEAFF. This chain connects TRBV6-1 to TRBJ1-1, with D maybe TRBD1 (5 bases). Germline assignment: CDR1 MNHNS and CDR2 SASEGT. V gave up 5 bases and J gave up 7 bases, with 14 bases separating them. This CDR3 comprises 13 residues.

V and J are TRBV6-4 and TRBJ2-1; the D gene is possibly TRBD1 (6 bases). CDR3 length equals 14 residues. The V end was cut by 4 bases, the J end by 6 bases, with 13 bases between. The germline V gene has CDR1 MRHNA and CDR2 SNTAGT. The CDR3 sequence: CASSVIRGSNEQFF. In DNA form, the CDR3 reads TGTGCCAGCAGTGTTATTAGGGGGTCCAATGAGCAGTTCTTC.

V and J are TRBV5-1 and TRBJ2-1, with 13 bases identical to TRBD2. The CDR3 consists of 15 residues. Germline trimming cut 5 bases from V and 9 bases from J; bases unmatched to any gene: 8. CDR1 is SGHRS, CDR2 YFSETQ, per germline. CDR3 nucleotide sequence: TGCGCCAGCAGTACTAGCGGGAGGGTTTTGGGTGAGCAGTTCTTC. Translation: CASSTSGRVLGEQFF.

The chain recombines TRBV28 with TRBJ2-5; 9 nucleotides agree with TRBD2. The CDR3 contains 15 residues. From germline, CDR1 is MDHEN and CDR2 SYDVKM. V gave up 3 bases and J gave up 3 bases; unmatched junction bases: 5. CDR3 in amino acids: CASSFSGRVKETQYF. As DNA, the CDR3 is TGTGCCAGCAGTTTTAGCGGGAGAGTCAAAGAGACCCAGTACTTC.

The chain recombines TRBV20-1 with TRBJ2-7; D is unclear. This CDR3 has 11 amino acids. The V gene's germline CDR1 is DFQATT and CDR2 SNEGSKA (reference sequence). The V end lost 6 bases, the J end lost 4 bases, and 10 bases lay between the germline ends. The CDR3 loop is CSALRSYEQYF. The CDR3 coding sequence is TGCAGTGCCCTCCGTTCGTACGAGCAGTACTTC.

The rearrangement joins TRBV28 to TRBJ1-2, with 8 bases fitting TRBD1. Germline V lookup: CDR1 MDHEN, CDR2 SYDVKM. After removal of 2 bases from V and 2 bases from J, the junction contained 16 bases not matched to a gene. The CDR3 consists of 19 residues. The CDR3 DNA follows: TGTGCCAGCAGTTTACCGTTTTGGGCAGGGGGCGAGCCCAACTATGGCTACACCTTC. Residues: CASSLPFWAGGEPNYGYTF.

This chain links TRBV7-2 with TRBJ2-7, with TRBD2 matching 8 bases. Germline trimming cut 1 base from V and 7 bases from J; bases unmatched to any gene: 12. Per the germline V gene, CDR1 is SGHTA and CDR2 is FQGNSA. The CDR3 consists of 16 residues. The CDR3 sequence is CASSLGSGISYREQYF. In nucleotides, the CDR3 is TGTGCCAGCAGCTTAGGTAGCGGGATTTCGTATAGGGAGCAGTACTTC.